The rows below give T cell receptor beta chains drawn from one sample of a study of shared clonotypes between healthy human individuals. Produced via immunoSEQ multiplex PCR; TCRdb's table is partial and in-frame only. The profile covers around 2.3 million clones, with around 95% appearing a single time and roughly 0.13% taken by the ten largest. The sequencing input was naive CD4+ T cells sorted from blood. Receptor source: a man aged 18 to 30 in good health. CDR3s include the opening cysteine and the closing phenylalanine or tryptophan. The D gene is left open where the match is weak. Some rows mark clone size as missing; the rest say once, few, many or name a class of expanded clone.

V	D	size	J	CDR3	DNA
TRBV6-6	.	.	TRBJ2-6	CASSYSNSLGANVLTF	TGTGCCAGCAGTTACTCCAACAGCCTTGGGGCCAACGTCCTGACTTTC
TRBV7-2	.	few	TRBJ1-5	CASSLYNQPQHF	TGTGCCAGCAGCTTATACAATCAGCCCCAGCATTTT
TRBV25-1	.	once	TRBJ1-5	CASSDGSNQPQHF	TGTGCCAGCAGTGACGGGAGCAATCAGCCCCAGCATTTT
TRBV5-1	.	.	TRBJ1-5	CASSLVGSGNQPQHF	TGCGCCAGCAGCTTGGTGGGTTCCGGCAATCAGCCCCAGCATTTT
TRBV6-4	TRBD2	.	TRBJ2-7	CASSEESGGYEQYF	TGTGCCAGCAGTGAGGAGTCGGGAGGTTACGAGCAGTACTTC
TRBV4-1	TRBD2	.	TRBJ2-1	CASSHYAIGRTSGPYNEQFF	TGCGCCAGCAGCCACTACGCTATAGGGCGGACTAGCGGGCCCTACAATGAGCAGTTCTTC
TRBV30	TRBD2	.	TRBJ2-5	CAWSTPAGGWETQYF	TGTGCCTGGAGTACCCCAGCGGGAGGATGGGAGACCCAGTACTTC
TRBV10-3	TRBD1	.	TRBJ1-2	CAIWTGGLSYGYTF	TGTGCCATCTGGACAGGGGGCCTTAGCTATGGCTACACCTTC
TRBV6-1	.	.	TRBJ1-3	CASSEQGRSGNTIYF	TGTGCCAGCAGTGAACAGGGGCGCTCTGGAAACACCATATATTTT
TRBV18	.	once	TRBJ2-3	CASSRGEGDTQYF	TGTGCCAGCTCACGCGGAGAAGGCGATACGCAGTATTTT
TRBV9	.	.	TRBJ2-2	CASSSPEGPIAGELFF	TGTGCCAGCAGCTCCCCCGAGGGGCCGATTGCCGGGGAGCTGTTTTTT
TRBV7-6	TRBD1	.	TRBJ2-7	CASSAQFGTGTDEQYF	TGTGCCAGCAGCGCCCAGTTCGGGACAGGGACCGACGAGCAGTACTTC
TRBV10-2	.	.	TRBJ1-6	CASSDSNGEYNSPLHF	TGCGCCAGCAGTGACTCTAACGGGGAGTATAATTCACCCCTCCACTTT
TRBV6-5	TRBD2	.	TRBJ2-1	CASSSISRLAGEVEFF	TGTGCCAGCAGTTCCATTTCGAGACTAGCGGGAGAGGTTGAGTTCTTC
TRBV28	.	.	TRBJ2-5	CASSTSQETQYF	TGTGCCAGCAGTACCAGCCAAGAGACCCAGTACTTC
TRBV18	.	.	TRBJ2-6	CASSPLQVLSSGANVLTF	TGTGCCAGCTCACCTTTGCAGGTGTTGAGCTCTGGGGCCAACGTCCTGACTTTC
TRBV1	.	.	TRBJ2-3	CTSSLAGEGTDTQYF	TGCACCAGCAGCTTAGCGGGAGAGGGCACAGATACGCAGTATTTT
TRBV6-5	.	.	TRBJ2-3	CASSPSFGTDTQYF	TGTGCCAGCAGCCCTTCCTTCGGCACAGATACGCAGTATTTT
TRBV2	TRBD2	.	TRBJ2-5	CASDGTSGRGETQYF	TGTGCCAGCGATGGGACTAGCGGGAGAGGGGAGACCCAGTACTTC
TRBV2	.	.	TRBJ1-2	CASSEFGGNYGYTF	TGTGCCAGCAGTGAATTTGGGGGTAACTATGGCTACACCTTC
TRBV27	.	.	TRBJ2-5	CASSKDFSGTQYF	TGTGCCAGCAGTAAAGACTTCTCAGGGACCCAGTACTTC
TRBV4-3	.	once	TRBJ1-4	CASSQTLQTGSNEKLFF	TGCGCCAGCAGCCAAACCCTACAGACAGGAAGTAATGAAAAACTGTTTTTT
TRBV5-1	.	few	TRBJ1-1	CASSLLQGNTEAFF	TGCGCCAGCAGCTTGCTACAGGGGAACACTGAAGCTTTCTTT
TRBV7-2	.	once	TRBJ2-7	CASTGQIHHYEQYF	TGTGCCAGCACGGGGCAAATCCATCACTACGAGCAGTACTTC
TRBV29-1	.	few	TRBJ2-1	CSVEDVAAAYNEQFF	TGCAGCGTTGAAGATGTGGCGGCCGCCTACAATGAGCAGTTCTTC
TRBV2	.	.	TRBJ1-3	CASSESVYTIYF	TGTGCCAGCAGTGAATCGGTTTACACCATATATTTT
TRBV7-6	.	.	TRBJ2-5	CASSLAPALNQETQYF	TGTGCCAGCAGCTTAGCCCCGGCCCTAAACCAAGAGACCCAGTACTTC
TRBV19	TRBD2	once	TRBJ2-7	CASSSRGTSGYEQYF	TGTGCCAGTAGTTCTCGGGGGACTAGCGGCTACGAGCAGTACTTC
TRBV19	.	.	TRBJ1-2	CASSIGSGPFYGYTF	TGTGCCAGTAGTATTGGGTCCGGGCCCTTCTATGGCTACACCTTC
TRBV11-2	TRBD2	.	TRBJ2-5	CASSPGGRKETQYF	TGTGCCAGCAGCCCGGGGGGGCGGAAAGAGACCCAGTACTTC
TRBV7-9	.	.	TRBJ1-1	CASSTGRMNTEAFF	TGTGCCAGCAGCACGGGACGGATGAACACTGAAGCTTTCTTT
TRBV6-5	TRBD1	few	TRBJ2-5	CASRRGQGISETQYF	TGTGCCAGCAGACGCGGACAGGGGATTTCAGAGACCCAGTACTTC
TRBV19	.	.	TRBJ2-1	CASSNGVLRNEQFF	TGTGCCAGTAGTAATGGGGTTCTTAGGAATGAGCAGTTCTTC
TRBV28	TRBD1	.	TRBJ2-7	CASSLRQGRGGKQYF	TGTGCCAGCAGTCTTCGACAGGGGCGTGGGGGGAAGCAGTACTTC
TRBV9	TRBD1	.	TRBJ1-2	CASSVVEGGQDGYTF	TGTGCCAGCAGCGTAGTTGAAGGCGGACAGGATGGCTACACCTTC
TRBV7-9	.	.	TRBJ1-5	CASSLEQFEPQHF	TGTGCCAGCAGCTTAGAGCAGTTCGAGCCCCAGCATTTT
TRBV6-5	TRBD1	.	TRBJ1-1	CASSSIRTGNTEAFF	TGTGCCAGCAGTTCCATCCGGACAGGGAACACTGAAGCTTTCTTT
TRBV28	.	.	TRBJ1-2	CASRKDRDSNYGYTF	TGTGCCAGCAGGAAAGACCGGGACTCCAACTATGGCTACACCTTC
TRBV10-1	TRBD1	.	TRBJ2-5	CASSPDREVGTQYF	TGCGCCAGCAGCCCCGACAGGGAAGTGGGGACCCAGTACTTC
TRBV25-1	TRBD2	.	TRBJ2-7	CASSTPGAGGDEQYF	TGTGCCAGCAGTACCCCGGGAGCGGGGGGGGACGAGCAGTACTTC
TRBV7-2	TRBD2	.	TRBJ2-7	CASRLAGAEYEQYF	TGTGCCAGCCGACTAGCGGGAGCAGAATACGAGCAGTACTTC
TRBV6-5	.	.	TRBJ2-7	CASSQSSGSSYEQYF	TGTGCCAGCAGCCAGAGTAGCGGCAGCTCCTACGAGCAGTACTTC
TRBV18	.	once	TRBJ2-1	CASSPSGTLVYEQFF	TGTGCCAGCTCGCCATCCGGGACACTCGTGTATGAGCAGTTCTTC
TRBV10-3	.	.	TRBJ2-1	CAISESSPPLPQGEQFF	TGTGCCATCAGTGAGTCGAGTCCGCCCCTTCCCCAGGGTGAGCAGTTCTTC
TRBV7-9	.	.	TRBJ1-4	CASSLVESVNEKLFF	TGTGCCAGCAGCTTAGTGGAGTCGGTGAACGAAAAACTGTTTTTT
TRBV5-1	.	.	TRBJ1-1	CASSQMGLKEARFF	TGCGCCAGCAGCCAAATGGGGTTAAAGGAGGCTCGTTTCTTT
TRBV5-5	.	.	TRBJ1-6	CASSLDRVLSGSPLHF	TGTGCCAGCAGCTTGGACAGGGTTCTTTCGGGATCACCCCTCCACTTT
TRBV5-1	.	once	TRBJ1-2	CASSLEWGFNGYTF	TGCGCCAGCAGCTTGGAATGGGGCTTTAACGGCTACACCTTC
TRBV5-1	.	.	TRBJ2-2	CASSIVDGRGELFF	TGCGCCAGCAGCATAGTGGACGGTCGTGGGGAGCTGTTTTTT
TRBV5-4	TRBD2	once	TRBJ2-2	CASSPRASGRANTGELFF	TGTGCCAGCAGCCCCCGGGCTAGCGGGAGAGCGAACACCGGGGAGCTGTTTTTT
TRBV7-9	.	.	TRBJ1-4	CASQMWGATNEKLFF	TGTGCCAGCCAGATGTGGGGTGCAACTAATGAAAAACTGTTTTTT